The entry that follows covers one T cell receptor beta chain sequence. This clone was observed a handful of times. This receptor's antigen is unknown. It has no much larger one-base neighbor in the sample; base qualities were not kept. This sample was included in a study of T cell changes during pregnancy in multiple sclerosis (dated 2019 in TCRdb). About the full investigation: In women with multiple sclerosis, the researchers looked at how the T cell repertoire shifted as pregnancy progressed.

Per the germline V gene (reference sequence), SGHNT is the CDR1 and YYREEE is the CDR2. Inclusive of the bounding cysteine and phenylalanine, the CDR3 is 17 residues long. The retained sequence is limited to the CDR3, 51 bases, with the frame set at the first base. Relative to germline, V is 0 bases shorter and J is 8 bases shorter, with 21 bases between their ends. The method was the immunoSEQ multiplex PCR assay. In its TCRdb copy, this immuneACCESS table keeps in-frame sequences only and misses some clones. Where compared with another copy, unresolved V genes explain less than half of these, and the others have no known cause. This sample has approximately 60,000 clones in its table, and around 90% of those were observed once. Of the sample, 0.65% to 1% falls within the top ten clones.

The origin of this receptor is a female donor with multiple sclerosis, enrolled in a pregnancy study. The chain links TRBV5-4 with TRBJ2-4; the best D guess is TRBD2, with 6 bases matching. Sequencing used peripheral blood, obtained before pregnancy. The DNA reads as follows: TGTGCCAGCAGCTTGGCCGGGGGTCTCTCCTGGAGGGACATTCAGTACTTC. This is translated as CASSLAGGLSWRDIQYF.